These 28 T cell receptor beta chains were sequenced from one sample in a study of spatial heterogeneity in lung cancer. Time point denoted: blood at routine non-recurrence follow-up after resection. Via MiXCR, TCRdb re-called the 5' RACE reads, giving one row per CDR3 protein. The top ten hold over 15% of the sample, which has over 35,000 distinct CDR3 sequences, roughly 10% seen once. Specimen: PBMCs, collected at follow-up. These receptor sequences come from a female donor with early-stage non-small cell lung cancer.

This clonotype was observed at least ten times. The chain combines TRBV29-1 with TRBJ2-7; 9 nucleotides line up with TRBD2. V was clipped by 6 bases and J by 0 bases; unmatched bases: 15. The length of the CDR3 is 17 residues. The germline CDR1 and CDR2 sequences are SQVTM and ANQGSEA. The CDR3 nucleotides read TGCAGCGTCGGATCACGACTGGGCGGGGGGGTCTCCTACGAGCAGTACTTC. It yields the protein CSVGSRLGGGVSYEQYF.

The table lists this clonotype with many counts. The rearrangement links TRBV4-2 to TRBJ1-2, with a possible D match to TRBD1 (5 bases). The CDR3 spans 15 residues. V lost 8 bases, J lost 6 bases, and 22 bases lay in between. Germline V gene sequence: CDR1 LGHNA, CDR2 YNFKEQ. In nucleotides, the CDR3 is TGTGCCAGCTCCTATTTGGCGGCGGGGGAGGATGGCTACACCTTC. Translation gives CASSYLAAGEDGYTF.

This clonotype was seen ten or more times. The chain links TRBV5-1 to TRBJ2-7, with a weak D call TRBD1 (5 bases). Deletions cut 2 bases from V and 2 bases from J, with 17 bases between. Looked up from germline, CDR1 is SGHRS and CDR2 is YFSETQ. The CDR3 spans 16 residues. CDR3: CASSLHLPDTAYEQYF. CDR3 coding DNA: TGCGCCAGCAGCTTACACCTTCCGGACACCGCCTACGAGCAGTACTTC.

This clonotype was detected a few times. The chain joins TRBV7-8 to TRBJ2-3; 8 nucleotides line up with TRBD2. The length of the CDR3 is 17 residues. The V gene end was trimmed by 2 bases and the J gene end by 3 bases; junction bases not matched to a gene: 10. From germline, CDR1 is SGHVS and CDR2 FQNEAQ. The CDR3 nucleotides read TGTGCCAGCAGCTTATATTTAGTCAGCGGGGGAACAGATACGCAGTATTTT. It encodes CASSLYLVSGGTDTQYF. Using reference TRBV7-8 and TRBJ2-3 for the parts outside the CDR3, the full variable domain is GAGVSQSPRYKVAKRGQDVALRCDPISGHVSLFWYQQALGQGPEFLTYFQNEAQLDKSGLPSDRFFAERPEGSVSTLKIQRTQQEDSAVYLCASSLYLVSGGTDTQYFGPGTRLTVL.

The chain joins TRBV28 to TRBJ1-5; 9 bases map to TRBD1. Germline-derived CDR1 and CDR2 are MDHEN and SYDVKM. Trimming cost V 5 bases and J 5 bases; bases outside gene matches: 4. The CDR3 covers 14 residues. The DNA of the CDR3 is TGTGCCAGCAGTCTTGGGACAGGGCATCAGCCCCAGCATTTT. Translating gives CASSLGTGHQPQHF. Full variable domain (missing parts from reference TRBV28 and TRBJ1-5): DVKVTQSSRYLVKRTGEKVFLECVQDMDHENMFWYRQDPGLGLRLIYFSYDVKMKEKGDIPEGYSVSREKKERFSLILESASTNQTSMYLCASSLGTGHQPQHFGDGTRLSIL.

This clonotype was seen at least ten times. The chain recombines TRBV12-3 or TRBV12-4 with TRBJ1-4, with D unresolved. This CDR3 contains 19 residues. With 3 bases removed from V and 0 bases from J, the gap between germline ends came to 20 bases. CDR3 region: CASSFTPFMWESTNEKLFF. The CDR3 DNA reads TGTGCCAGCAGTTTTACCCCTTTCATGTGGGAATCAACTAATGAAAAACTGTTTTTT.

This chain joins TRBV7-2 and TRBJ2-7; TRBD2 matches 8 bases. CDR3 length: 16 residues. The V segment lost 1 base and the J segment 4 bases; nucleotides outside the gene matches: 9. The germline gives CDR1 SGHTA, CDR2 FQGNSA. The CDR3 nucleotides read TGTGCCAGCAGCTTAGAGGGAGGGACTAGGGAATACGAGCAGTACTTC. It specifies CASSLEGGTREYEQYF.

This clonotype was seen at least ten times. The chain links TRBV12-3 or TRBV12-4 to TRBJ1-5, with D perhaps matching TRBD1 (5 bases). There are 16 residues in the CDR3. Trimming removed 5 bases from V and 3 bases from J, with 17 bases in between. CDR3 DNA sequence: TGTGCCAGCAGTCCCTCGACCGGGACTCCCAATCAGCCCCAGCATTTT. Its translation: CASSPSTGTPNQPQHF.

In this sample, this clonotype turned up many times. The chain is built from TRBV5-1 and TRBJ1-2; no reliable D call. The V gene's germline CDR1 is SGHRS and CDR2 YFSETQ. This CDR3 is 15 amino acids long. Between the trimmed V and J ends, which lost 0 bases and 5 bases, there was a span of 14 bases. As DNA, the CDR3 is TGCGCCAGCAGCTTGGAGGGCGGAGGAGGATATGGCTACACCTTC. Residues: CASSLEGGGGYGYTF.

This clonotype showed up many times. CDR3 amino acids: CASSRGQGSNQPQHF. The CDR3 DNA follows: TGTGCCAGTAGTAGGGGACAGGGTAGCAATCAGCCCCAGCATTTT. This sequence joins TRBV19 and TRBJ1-5; 9 bases align to TRBD1. Trimming cost V 4 bases and J 0 bases; bases outside gene matches: 1. The CDR3 is 15 residues long. Germline V gives CDR1 LNHDA, CDR2 SQIVND (reference sequence).

The rearrangement joins TRBV19 to TRBJ1-6; D ambiguous. Trimming cost V 3 bases and J 7 bases, with 13 bases left between them. The germline V gene encodes CDR1 LNHDA and CDR2 SQIVND (reference sequence). The CDR3 is 15 residues long. CDR3 DNA sequence: TGTGCCAGTAGTATCCCCCCAGGCCCGAATTCACCCCTCCACTTT. As protein: CASSIPPGPNSPLHF.

V is TRBV12-3 or TRBV12-4 and J is TRBJ1-1, with D possibly TRBD1 on 5 matching bases. V gave up 6 bases and J gave up 4 bases, with 15 bases separating them. The CDR3 is 14 amino acids. CDR3 protein: CASRPSGLGTEAFF. DNA of the CDR3: TGTGCCAGCAGACCTTCAGGGTTAGGCACTGAAGCTTTCTTT.

By its share, this clonotype is medium-sized (0.01 to 0.1%). The V and J genes are TRBV6-2 or TRBV6-3 and TRBJ2-1; 12 bases are a match to TRBD2. Per germline, CDR1 MNHEY and CDR2 SVGEGT. Trimming took 5 bases from V and 9 from J; bases not matched to a gene: 8. The CDR3 is 15 amino acids. The CDR3 DNA is TGTGCCAGCAGTCAACTAGCGGGGGGCCTCGGTGAGCAGTTCTTC. Its translation: CASSQLAGGLGEQFF.

The chain links TRBV15 to TRBJ2-1; D is unresolved. Germline V lookup: CDR1 LNHNV, CDR2 YYDKDF (reference sequence). CDR3 size: 13 residues. V was shortened by 1 base and J by 3 bases, with 4 bases between the two germline ends. The DNA of the CDR3 is TGTGCCACCAGCAGAGCAGTCTACAATGAGCAGTTCTTC. It codes for CATSRAVYNEQFF.

The CDR3 sequence is CSARDYASYEQYF. DNA for the CDR3: TGCAGTGCCCGGGACTACGCCTCCTACGAGCAGTACTTC. V usage is TRBV20-1 and J usage is TRBJ2-7, with 7 bases matching TRBD2. Germline CDR1 reads DFQATT; CDR2 reads SNEGSKA (reference sequence). The length of the CDR3 is 13 residues. With 6 bases clipped from V and 0 bases from J, the junction kept 5 bases outside the gene matches.

The J gene is TRBJ2-5, the V gene TRBV5-1, with 8 bases lining up with TRBD1. The CDR3 has 15 amino acids. V was pared by 4 bases and J by 6 bases, with 11 bases of the junction left unmatched. Per the germline V gene, CDR1 is SGHRS and CDR2 is YFSETQ. The CDR3, as DNA: TGCGCCAGCAGCAACCCTTACAGGGGGTGGAAGACCCAGTACTTC. It translates to CASSNPYRGWKTQYF.

This clonotype was counted a few times. CDR3 protein: CASSYGRREQFF. In DNA, the CDR3 is TGTGCCAGCAGCTACGGACGGAGGGAGCAGTTCTTC. J is TRBJ2-1 and V is TRBV13; TRBD2 might be the D (5 bases). The CDR3 runs to 12 residues. Trimming pared 4 bases from V and 10 bases from J, leaving 11 bases between. Germline-derived CDR1 and CDR2 are PRHDT and FYEKMQ (reference sequence).

V is TRBV20-1 and J is TRBJ2-2, with 10 bases that match TRBD1. V shed 3 bases, J shed 3 bases, and the junction held 4 bases outside the gene matches. CDR1 and CDR2 from the germline V gene are DFQATT and SNEGSKA (reference sequence). This CDR3 contains 15 residues. The CDR3 protein is CSASPTGGDTGELFF. The DNA of the CDR3 is TGCAGTGCTAGCCCGACAGGGGGCGACACCGGGGAGCTGTTTTTT.

This clonotype was seen repeatedly, ten times or more. This sequence joins TRBV5-1 and TRBJ2-7; TRBD1 is a possible D gene (6 bases). Trimming cost V 0 bases and J 5 bases, with 12 bases left between them. Germline V gene sequence: CDR1 SGHRS, CDR2 YFSETQ. The CDR3 loop spans 14 amino acids. CDR3 loop: CASSLAGQNHEQYF. CDR3 DNA: TGCGCCAGCAGCTTGGCAGGACAGAATCACGAGCAGTACTTC.

CDR3 coding DNA: TGTGCCAGCATTAGGGGGATGGGGGAGACCCAGTACTTC. It translates to CASIRGMGETQYF. V and J are TRBV6-1 and TRBJ2-5, with D tentatively TRBD1 (6 bases). The CDR3 has 13 residues. Per germline, CDR1 MNHNS and CDR2 SASEGT. Trimming removed 7 bases at V and 5 bases at J, with 14 bases between.

In the case of this clonotype: Since a much larger clone is just one base distant, this may be a read error. The chain combines TRBV7-9 with TRBJ1-1; D is unclear. Between the trimmed V and J ends, which lost 5 bases and 9 bases, there was a span of 13 bases. In germline, CDR1 is SEHNR, CDR2 FQNEAQ (reference sequence). The CDR3 contains 12 residues. The CDR3 region has the DNA TGTGCCAGCAGCCCAAGAGGTCCCCAAGCTTTCTTT. Residues: CASSPRGPQAFF. The whole variable domain, remainder taken from reference TRBV7-9 and TRBJ1-1, is DTGVSQNPRHKITKRGQNVTFRCDPISEHNRLYWYRQTLGQGPEFLTYFQNEAQLEKSRLLSDRFSAERPKGSFSTLEIQRTEQGDSAMYLCASSPRGPQAFFGQGTRLTVV.

This clonotype was picked up many times. V usage is TRBV10-3 and J usage is TRBJ2-7; D is uncertain. Germline-derived CDR1 and CDR2 are ENHRY and SYGVKD. This CDR3 region has 13 residues. The V end was cut by 0 bases, the J end by 6 bases, with 9 bases between. Here the CDR3 DNA reads TGTGCCATCAGTGAGTCCTCCGACACCGAGCAGTACTTC. Its translation is CAISESSDTEQYF.

On this clonotype itself: A clone one base away is much larger, so this may be a read error. The gene calls are TRBV7-2 and TRBJ1-3; D is possibly TRBD1 (5 bases). The germline V gene has CDR1 SGHTA and CDR2 FQGNSA. V lost 3 bases and J lost 4, with 10 bases in between. This CDR3 region has 14 residues. In DNA, the CDR3 is TGTACCAGCAGCTTTAGGGGAGGAGGAAACACCATATATTTT. Its translation is CTSSFRGGGNTIYF.

This clonotype was counted a few times. This chain links TRBV30 with TRBJ2-3; D may be TRBD1 (6 bases). The germline CDR1 and CDR2 sequences are GTSNPN and SVGIG (reference sequence). This CDR3 comprises 14 residues. Trimming left V 1 base short and J 4 bases short, with 12 bases between. This CDR3 is CAWSDRVMADTQYF. For the CDR3, the DNA is TGTGCCTGGAGTGACAGGGTAATGGCAGATACGCAGTATTTT.

This clonotype was picked up many times. V usage is TRBV3-1 and J usage is TRBJ2-3, with 7 bases that match TRBD1. The V gene's germline CDR1 is LGHDT and CDR2 YNNKEL (reference sequence). The junction had 6 bases not matched to a gene; V was cut back by 5 bases and J by 10 bases. CDR3 length: 12 amino acids. CDR3 DNA: TGTGCCAGCAGCAAGACAGGGTTCGCGCAGTATTTT. It codes for CASSKTGFAQYF.

This clonotype was seen only a few times. This chain joins TRBV6-1 and TRBJ2-5; TRBD1 might be the D (6 bases). The CDR3 totals 15 residues. CDR1 is MNHNS and CDR2 is SASEGT in the germline V gene. V was clipped by 8 bases and J by 1 base, with 17 bases between them. CDR3 region: CASGAAGAIQETQYF. The CDR3 nucleotides read TGTGCCAGCGGGGCCGCAGGGGCCATCCAAGAGACCCAGTACTTC.

This clonotype turned up a few times. J is TRBJ2-3 and V is TRBV29-1; 13 positions agree with TRBD2. Germline values: CDR1 SQVTM, CDR2 ANQGSEA. CDR3 length: 14 amino acids. Trimming took 7 bases from V and 2 from J; bases not matched to a gene: 3. CDR3 in amino acids: CSGGTSGATDTQYF. CDR3 nucleotide sequence: TGCAGCGGGGGGACTAGCGGGGCCACAGATACGCAGTATTTT.

This clonotype was recorded a few times. This chain joins TRBV23-1 and TRBJ2-7; D might be TRBD1 (6 bases). TRBV23-1 is assigned to the ORF class and has an uncertain function. The V gene lost 3 bases and the J gene lost 0 bases, with 18 bases spanning the gap. The CDR3 totals 17 residues. CDR3 in amino acids: CASSQSQGKASSYEQYF. CDR3 coding DNA: TGCGCCAGCAGTCAGTCACAGGGAAAGGCGTCCTCCTACGAGCAGTACTTC.